The rows below give T cell receptor beta chains drawn from one sample of a study of cytomegalovirus exposure and HLA in healthy donors. Sequencing used immunoSEQ multiplex PCR; TCRdb keeps in-frame clones, though not all of them. The table records roughly 170,000 clones, roughly 70% of them present only once. What was sequenced was PBMCs. The origin of the receptors is a girl aged 5-17 years in good health and CMV-seronegative. Both conserved end residues are part of each CDR3. D genes are given only for firm matches. Clone size is shown for a subset of rows, as once, few, many or a class of expanded clone.

clone_size j_call v_call d_call cdr3_aa cdr3_nt
- TRBJ2-2 TRBV6-6 - CASGRGSSTGELFF TGTGCCAGCGGGAGGGGGTCAAGCACCGGGGAGCTGTTTTTT
- TRBJ1-2 TRBV19 TRBD1 CASSIRTGVGANYGYTF TGTGCCAGTAGTATACGAACAGGGGTCGGGGCTAACTATGGCTACACCTTC
- TRBJ2-1 TRBV6-4 TRBD2 CASSVSSGGAEEQFF TGTGCCAGCAGTGTGAGTAGCGGGGGGGCAGAGGAGCAGTTCTTC
few TRBJ1-2 TRBV5-1 TRBD1 CASSIDRGHGYTF TGCGCCAGCAGCATCGACAGGGGGCATGGCTACACCTTC
- TRBJ1-2 TRBV7-8 - CASSLGGTDYGYTF TGTGCCAGCAGCTTAGGAGGGACTGACTATGGCTACACCTTC
- TRBJ2-5 TRBV4-1 TRBD1 CASSHHGDRGRRETQYF TGCGCCAGCAGCCACCACGGAGACAGGGGGCGGAGGGAGACCCAGTACTTC
few TRBJ1-1 TRBV6-5 TRBD1 CASSYNRGGTVTEAFF TGTGCCAGCAGTTATAACAGGGGGGGGACTGTTACTGAAGCTTTCTTT
few TRBJ1-1 TRBV7-3 TRBD1 CASSRDRANTEAFF TGTGCCAGCAGCCGTGACAGGGCGAACACTGAAGCTTTCTTT
once TRBJ1-2 TRBV29-1 TRBD1 CSGGTDSYGYTF TGCAGCGGTGGGACAGACAGCTATGGCTACACCTTC
- TRBJ2-7 TRBV25-1 TRBD1 CASSEPGDRGLYEQYF TGTGCCAGCAGTGAACCCGGGGACAGGGGCTTATACGAGCAGTACTTC